The T cell receptor beta chain described here comes from a study of blood T cells in healthy people across ages. Whole-study findings and limits: Donor CMV status, an unknown factor, possibly confounded changes in expanded clonotypes. The authors considered diversity estimates from one million T cells to be underestimates.

A second about 6 to 12 cycle PCR used barcoded and J-beta primers. Each CDR3 protein is one row after TCRdb ran MiXCR on the 5' RACE reads. This sample has about 1.7 million distinct CDR3 sequences, with about 30% found just once. Germline V lookup: CDR1 SQVTM, CDR2 ANQGSEA. This CDR3 is 14 amino acids long. This clonotype was seen ten or more times. Its antigen remains unknown. Healthy Caucasians from Russia aged about 6 to 90 served as donors. Peripheral blood from each donor was collected in a volume of 9.5 to 10 milliliters. The receptor was isolated from a woman in her 30s in good health. J is TRBJ2-1 and V is TRBV29-1, with D possibly TRBD2 on 7 matching bases. Sequenced: blood. The CDR3 loop is CRAVGGDSYNEQFF. Written as DNA, the CDR3 is TGCAGGGCTGTAGGGGGGGATTCCTACAATGAGCAGTTCTTC.